The clone carrying this T cell receptor beta chain came up a few times. Its cognate antigen is unknown. The data were taken from a study of cytomegalovirus exposure and HLA in healthy donors. This PCR relied on a set of 60 Vbeta primers and 13 Jbeta primers. Assay: immunoSEQ multiplex PCR; the TCRdb copy retains only in-frame clones and omits some. The table shows more than 150,000 clones, with approximately 81% occurring only once. Germline assignment: CDR1 SGHRS and CDR2 YFSETQ. This CDR3 has 15 amino acids. The V and J ends lost 1 base and 1 base, in that order; junction bases with no gene match: 5. Regarding the study as a whole: Later analysis suggested most CMV-associated TCR beta chains were HLA-restricted. Investigators reported 164 TCR beta chains as tied to cytomegalovirus. Using a false discovery rate of 0.05, a later analysis showed that roughly 16,000 TCR beta sequences were associated with HLA alleles.

The sample taken for sequencing was PBMCs. This chain connects TRBV5-1 to TRBJ2-7, with 7 bases fitting TRBD2. The source of this sequence is a man aged 45 to 65 in good health and CMV-seropositive. The CDR3 nucleotides read TGCGCCAGCAGCTTGCAGTCTAGCGGATCCTACGAGCAGTACTTC. It specifies CASSLQSSGSYEQYF.